This T cell receptor (beta chain) was captured by sequencing in a study of shared clonotypes between healthy human individuals. Under the authors' procedure: Filtering differed because ImmunoSEQ produced junction-only sequences that carried no quality scores. Profiled with immunoSEQ multiplex PCR; TCRdb holds only in-frame clones, not every one. V, J and clone size are those of that table, while D and trimming were read from the DNA. The sample includes about 1.4 million clones, roughly 96% seen only once; the top ten take roughly 1.2%. Splitting of CD4+ cells produced CD45RA+ naive and CD45RA-negative memory subsets. The V segment lost 6 bases and the J segment 3 bases; nucleotides outside the gene matches: 15. The germline V gene encodes CDR1 MDHEN and CDR2 SYDVKM. The CDR3 has 17 amino acids.

The clonotype comes from a man aged 25 to 45 in good health. V gene TRBV28 combines with J gene TRBJ2-7; 9 bases fit TRBD2. Sequences were obtained from naive CD4+ T cells sorted from blood. As to subset: CD45RA+ positively selected. The CDR3 here is CASSPPSASGKNYEQYF. CDR3 DNA sequence: TGTGCCAGCAGCCCCCCTTCGGCTAGCGGGAAAAACTACGAGCAGTACTTC. Complete variable domain (other parts from reference TRBV28 and TRBJ2-7): DVKVTQSSRYLVKRTGEKVFLECVQDMDHENMFWYRQDPGLGLRLIYFSYDVKMKEKGDIPEGYSVSREKKERFSLILESASTNQTSMYLCASSPPSASGKNYEQYFGPGTRLTVT.